The rows below give T cell receptor beta chains drawn from one sample of a study of response to subunit inactivated influenza vaccine. TCRdb passed the RT-PCR reads through MiXCR, listing each CDR3 protein once. The table shows approximately 520,000 distinct CDR3 sequences, with 16% occurring only once. Sequencing was performed on CD4+ T cells sorted from PBMCs, taken about 23 months after vaccination. These receptors came from a man aged 50-75 years who received an inactivated influenza vaccine. Each CDR3 is given with its conserved first and last residue. A D gene is named only where the DNA matches it firmly. Size tells how often a clone was seen (once, few, many) or the class of an expanded clone, and some rows leave it out.

abundance	v_gene	j_gene	d_gene	CDR3nt	CDR3aa
few	TRBV27	TRBJ2-3	.	TGTGCCAGCAGTTTAGACTGGAATACAGATACGCAGTATTTT	CASSLDWNTDTQYF
few	TRBV29-1	TRBJ2-2	TRBD2	TGCAGCGTTGGGACTAGCGGGAGGGCCGGGGAGCTGTTTTTT	CSVGTSGRAGELFF
.	TRBV7-2	TRBJ2-5	TRBD1	TGTGCCAGCAGCAAAGGGGGGACAGGGCTTCAAGAGACCCAGTACTTC	CASSKGGTGLQETQYF
few	TRBV28	TRBJ2-4	TRBD1	TGTGCCAGCAGTTTCGGAGGACAGGGGGGAAACATTCAGTACTTC	CASSFGGQGGNIQYF
few	TRBV9	TRBJ2-7	TRBD2	TGTGCCAGCAGCGCCTCGGCAGCGGGAGGCTCCTACGAGCAGTACTTC	CASSASAAGGSYEQYF
few	TRBV4-1	TRBJ1-1	TRBD1	TGCGCCAGCAGTCGGGACAGGCCGAACACTGAAGCTTTCTTT	CASSRDRPNTEAFF
once	TRBV11-3	TRBJ1-1	TRBD1	TGTGCCAGCAGCTTAGACATCACAGGGGACACTGAAGCTTTCTTT	CASSLDITGDTEAFF
few	TRBV7-2	TRBJ2-3	.	TGTGCCAGCAGCAAGGCGGTAGGAATCACAGATACGCAGTATTTT	CASSKAVGITDTQYF
.	TRBV6-2/TRBV6-3	TRBJ1-5	.	TGTGCCAGCAGACCCACCCGGAGAGTCAGGGACAATCAGCCCCAGCATTTT	CASRPTRRVRDNQPQHF
.	TRBV29-1	TRBJ2-3	.	TGCAGCGTTGTGCAGGCAAGCACAGATACGCAGTATTTT	CSVVQASTDTQYF
many	TRBV20-1	TRBJ2-4	.	TGCAGTGCTAGTGACGGGGCTCTAGCCAAAAACATTCAGTACTTC	CSASDGALAKNIQYF
few	TRBV29-1	TRBJ2-7	.	TGCAGCGTTATACAGGGCTACGAGCAGTACTTC	CSVIQGYEQYF
.	TRBV15	TRBJ2-5	.	TGTGCCACCAGCAGAGGGACGGGTAGAGGGGAAGAGACCCAGTACTTC	CATSRGTGRGEETQYF
.	TRBV21-1	TRBJ2-7	.	TGTGCCAGCAGCGAAAAAACAGGGGACCACGAGCAGTACTTC	CASSEKTGDHEQYF
few	TRBV12-3/TRBV12-4	TRBJ2-7	.	TGTGCCAGCAGTTTCGGGAGTCCATCCTACGAGCAGTACTTC	CASSFGSPSYEQYF
.	TRBV12-3/TRBV12-4	TRBJ1-2	.	TGTGCCAGCAGTCCCAGGTCCCCCAACTATGGCTACACCTTC	CASSPRSPNYGYTF
.	TRBV5-5	TRBJ2-1	TRBD2	TGTGCCAGCAGCTTGTGGCTAGCGGGAGTTCGGGACAATGAGCAGTTCTTC	CASSLWLAGVRDNEQFF
.	TRBV20-1	TRBJ1-4	.	TGCAGTGCTAGATGGACCGGGCGGCATGAAAAACTGTTTTTT	CSARWTGRHEKLFF
.	TRBV3-1	TRBJ1-1	.	TGTGCCAGCAGCCAAGGCCTAAAAGGTACTGAAGCTTTCTTT	CASSQGLKGTEAFF
many	TRBV7-8	TRBJ2-7	TRBD1	TGTGCCAGCAGCTCTAGGGACAGGGGGGCCTACGAGCAGTACTTC	CASSSRDRGAYEQYF
few	TRBV2	TRBJ2-7	TRBD2	TGTGCCAGCAGCCAACAACTAGCGGGACGCCGGAACGAGCAGTACTTC	CASSQQLAGRRNEQYF
.	TRBV6-2/TRBV6-3	TRBJ2-2	TRBD2	TGTGCCAGCAGGATGGGACTATCGAACACCGGGGAGCTGTTTTTT	CASRMGLSNTGELFF
few	TRBV5-1	TRBJ1-2	.	TGCGCCAGCAGCTTCCATCGCGGGGGCTACACCTTC	CASSFHRGGYTF
.	TRBV30	TRBJ1-6	.	TGTGCCTGGAGTGTAAGGCAGGGGTCCTATAATTCACCCCTCCACTTT	CAWSVRQGSYNSPLHF
few	TRBV24-1	TRBJ1-5	.	TGTGCCATTATCCAGGATCAGCCCCAGCATTTT	CAIIQDQPQHF
.	TRBV4-2	TRBJ2-2	.	TGTGCCAGCAGCCAAGGGGTGACTGGTAACACCGGGGAGCTGTTTTTT	CASSQGVTGNTGELFF
few	TRBV6-6	TRBJ2-2	.	TGTGCCAGCAGAGACAGTGGGGCCGGGGAGCTGTTTTTT	CASRDSGAGELFF
.	TRBV19	TRBJ2-2	.	TGTGCCAGTAGTATCTCCGGACTGAGCACCGGGGAGCTGTTTTTT	CASSISGLSTGELFF
.	TRBV2	TRBJ2-5	TRBD1	TGTGCCAGCAGTGACGACAGGGGGTACAGGGACTTC	CASSDDRGYRDF
.	TRBV10-3	TRBJ2-2	TRBD1	TGTGCCATCGGAAGACAGGGGACCGGGGAGCTGTTTTTT	CAIGRQGTGELFF
once	TRBV19	TRBJ2-5	.	TGTGCCAGTAGTATAGGCCGGGCTACGGGGGTTGGAACAGAGACCCAGTACTTC	CASSIGRATGVGTETQYF
.	TRBV7-2	TRBJ2-7	TRBD1	TGTGCCAGCAGCCCACAGGGGGGTTCCCACGAGCAGTACTTC	CASSPQGGSHEQYF
.	TRBV3-1	TRBJ2-7	TRBD1	TGTGCCAGCAGTGACAGGGGATCCTACGAGCAGTACTTC	CASSDRGSYEQYF
.	TRBV7-9	TRBJ2-1	TRBD2	TGTGCCAGCAGCTTACGTTGGCTAGCGGGACGTTTTGAGCAGTTCTTC	CASSLRWLAGRFEQFF
.	TRBV29-1	TRBJ2-2	TRBD1	TGCAGCGCTCTGGGACAGGGGCCCGGGGAGCTGTTTTTT	CSALGQGPGELFF
.	TRBV10-3	TRBJ2-1	TRBD2	TGTGCCATCAGTGGAAAAGCCGGGACTAGCGGGAGGGATGAGCAGTTCTTC	CAISGKAGTSGRDEQFF
.	TRBV10-3	TRBJ2-3	.	TGTGCCATCAAGTCCCCACACAGGAGCAGGGTAGATAGGCAGTATTTT	CAIKSPHRSRVDRQYF
.	TRBV12-3/TRBV12-4	TRBJ2-7	.	TGTGCCAGCAGTTCGACGTGGGGCCACGAGCAGTACTTC	CASSSTWGHEQYF
few	TRBV7-3	TRBJ2-3	.	TGTGCCAGCAGCGTGAGCCGCACAGATACGCAGTATTTT	CASSVSRTDTQYF
.	TRBV7-6	TRBJ2-3	.	TGTGCCAGCAGCTTAGGGCTCATAGATACGCAGTATTTT	CASSLGLIDTQYF
many	TRBV7-3	TRBJ2-1	.	TGTGCCAGCAGCTCCATACCCCGGGTCGGCGGTGTTTATGAGCAGTTCTTC	CASSSIPRVGGVYEQFF
many	TRBV7-2	TRBJ2-7	.	TGTGCCAGCAGCTTAGGAGGGAGGACCTACGAGCAGTACTTC	CASSLGGRTYEQYF
.	TRBV3-1	TRBJ2-7	.	TGTGCCAGCAGCCAAGCAGCAGGGATCACCTACGAGCAGTACTTC	CASSQAAGITYEQYF
many	TRBV7-2	TRBJ2-3	TRBD2	TGTGCCAGCAGCTTCCTAGCGGGCACAGATACGCAGTATTTT	CASSFLAGTDTQYF
.	TRBV29-1	TRBJ2-7	TRBD1	TGCAGCGTTGCCGAGGGGGCAGGGGGCTACGAGCAGTACTTC	CSVAEGAGGYEQYF
many	TRBV3-1	TRBJ2-3	.	TGTGCCAGCAGAAGGATGACAGACACAGATACGCAGTATTTT	CASRRMTDTDTQYF
many	TRBV5-8	TRBJ2-3	TRBD2	TGTGCCAGCAGCCCTCTAGCGGGAGACTCAGATACGCAGTATTTT	CASSPLAGDSDTQYF
few	TRBV20-1	TRBJ2-3	TRBD2	TGCAGTGCTCAACTAGCGGGAGGGACAGATACGCAGTATTTT	CSAQLAGGTDTQYF
.	TRBV5-6	TRBJ2-1	.	TGTGCCAGCAGCTTGGCAGGGTTTGCCTACAATGAGCAGTTCTTC	CASSLAGFAYNEQFF
few	TRBV7-9	TRBJ2-4	.	TGTGCCAGCAGCTTAACAGACCTAGCCAAAAACATTCAGTACTTC	CASSLTDLAKNIQYF
.	TRBV5-1	TRBJ2-3	.	TGCGCCAGCAGAGGACAGCCTTCTGGGGATACGCAGTATTTT	CASRGQPSGDTQYF
few	TRBV29-1	TRBJ2-7	.	TGCAGCGTTACCCGACAGGCCAACGAGCAGTACTTC	CSVTRQANEQYF
.	TRBV20-1	TRBJ2-3	TRBD1	TGCAGTGCTACCGCAGGGGGCGCTCCCCATTTT	CSATAGGAPHF
few	TRBV20-1	TRBJ2-1	.	TGCAGTGCTCCGGACTACACAAACTACAATGAGCAGTTCTTC	CSAPDYTNYNEQFF
few	TRBV5-1	TRBJ1-5	.	TGCGCCAGCAGCTTGGGCGTGGACGTTAATCAGCCCCAGCATTTT	CASSLGVDVNQPQHF
many	TRBV4-1	TRBJ1-6	TRBD1	TGCGCCAGCTCGGACAGGGGATATAATTCACCCCTCCACTTT	CASSDRGYNSPLHF
.	TRBV29-1	TRBJ2-6	TRBD1	TGCAGCGCTAAGACAGGGGCCCACTCTGGGGCCAACGTCCTGACTTTC	CSAKTGAHSGANVLTF
.	TRBV20-1	TRBJ2-7	TRBD2	TGCAGTGCCCAAAAAGCGGGACCAATGTACGAGCAGTACTTC	CSAQKAGPMYEQYF
.	TRBV9	TRBJ2-5	.	TGTGCCAGTTCCCCTAGGGGTTACGGGGAGACCCAGTACTTC	CASSPRGYGETQYF
few	TRBV5-1	TRBJ1-1	TRBD1	TGCGCCAGCAGCTTGGCCGTAGGGGGCGCGACTGAAGCTTTCTTT	CASSLAVGGATEAFF